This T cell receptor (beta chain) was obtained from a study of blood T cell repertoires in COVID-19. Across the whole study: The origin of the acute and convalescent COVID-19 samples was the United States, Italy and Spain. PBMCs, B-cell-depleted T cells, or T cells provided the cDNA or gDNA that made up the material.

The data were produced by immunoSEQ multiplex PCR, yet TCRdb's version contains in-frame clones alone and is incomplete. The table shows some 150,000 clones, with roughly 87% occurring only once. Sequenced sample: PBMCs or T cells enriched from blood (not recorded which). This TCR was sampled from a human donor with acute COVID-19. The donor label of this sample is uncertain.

The CDR3 reads CASSPLGTGGIYQPQHF. CDR3 nucleotide sequence: TGTGCCAGCAGTCCACTCGGGACAGGGGGCATTTATCAGCCCCAGCATTTT. The rearrangement joins TRBV6-2 or TRBV6-3 to TRBJ1-5, with TRBD1 matching over 12 bases. CDR1 is MNHEY and CDR2 is SVGEGT in the germline V gene. The CDR3 is 17 residues long. The junction had 10 bases not matched to a gene; V was cut back by 5 bases and J by 5 bases.